Included here is one T cell receptor (beta chain) sequence, with context. Its target is unknown. The CDR3 consists of 15 residues. V was pared by 6 bases and J by 4 bases, with 8 bases of the junction left unmatched. Germline values: CDR1 SGHTA, CDR2 FQGNSA. This entry is derived from a study of cytomegalovirus exposure and HLA in healthy donors. A multiplex PCR was run with 60 Vbeta primers and 13 Jbeta primers. In the authors' workflow: An analysis performed later counted 70 million to 90 million unique TCR beta chains (approximately 10 million of them shared). Some clones are missing from TCRdb's copy, which holds only in-frame ones; the method was immunoSEQ multiplex PCR. Clone size and the V and J calls come from that table; the DNA yielded D and trimming. The sample comprises 150,000 to 200,000 clones, approximately 80% of which are singletons, and about 2% rests with the top ten. Overall study results and limits: The study listed about 150 cytomegalovirus-associated TCR beta chains. Earlier analysis looked at TCR beta V segments, and most were productive about 87% or about 30% of the time.

The sample was PBMCs. The rearrangement links TRBV7-2 to TRBJ2-5, with 10 bases matching TRBD1. The source is a woman between 18 and 29 years old in good health and CMV-seropositive. The CDR3: CASRGDRGFLETQYF. The CDR3 DNA reads TGTGCCAGCAGGGGGGACAGGGGATTTTTAGAGACCCAGTACTTC.